This entry is about one T cell receptor beta chain. Its antigen is unknown. The sample is drawn from a study of beta chain features in type 1 diabetes. Study background: Patients and healthy donors were similar in age, gender and cell yields. All of the samples together had roughly 110 million sorted cells examined. Study outcomes and limitations: In all four CD4+ subsets, TCRB CDR3 length was significantly, moderately reduced in type 1 diabetes.

Investigators reverse transcribed all isolated RNA, so they sequenced expressed TCRB transcripts. Using immunoSEQ multiplex PCR, the repertoire was profiled, and TCRdb retains in-frame clones only, with some absent. The sample includes around 690,000 clones, approximately 13% of them seen just once. Germline V gives CDR1 SQVTM, CDR2 ANQGSEA. V lost 2 bases, J lost 5 bases, and 15 bases lay in between. The CDR3 runs to 14 residues. This sequence originates from a man aged 25-45 years with type 1 diabetes. The J gene is TRBJ1-2, the V gene TRBV29-1, with D maybe TRBD1 (6 bases). Sequencing was carried out using naive CD4+ T cells from blood. CDR3 sequence: CSVEREQGAYGYTF. CDR3 DNA: TGCAGCGTTGAAAGGGAACAGGGCGCATATGGCTACACCTTC. The full variable domain, its missing parts supplied by reference TRBV29-1 and TRBJ1-2, is SAVISQKPSRDICQRGTSLTIQCQVDSQVTMMFWYRQQPGQSLTLIATANQGSEATYESGFVIDKFPISRPNLTFSTLTVSNMSPEDSSIYLCSVEREQGAYGYTFGSGTRLTVV.